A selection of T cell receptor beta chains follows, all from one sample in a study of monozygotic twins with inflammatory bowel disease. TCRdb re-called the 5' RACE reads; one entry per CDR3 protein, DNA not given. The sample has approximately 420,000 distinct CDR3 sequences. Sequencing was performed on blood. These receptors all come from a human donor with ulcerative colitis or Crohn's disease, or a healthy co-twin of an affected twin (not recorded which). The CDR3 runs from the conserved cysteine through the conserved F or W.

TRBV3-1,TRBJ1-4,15,CASSQERGHGEKLFF
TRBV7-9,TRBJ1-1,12,CASSRIRDKAFF
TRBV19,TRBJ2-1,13,CASSTRGLDEQFF
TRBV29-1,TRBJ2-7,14,CSGLTDTGTYEQYF
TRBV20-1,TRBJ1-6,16,CSARSGTGGYNSPLHF
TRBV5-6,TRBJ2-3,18,CASSSLRTSGRSTDTQYF
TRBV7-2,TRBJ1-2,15,CASSSRTGGNYGYTF
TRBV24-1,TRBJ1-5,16,CATSDTRTGGNQPQHF
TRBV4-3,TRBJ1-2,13,CASSRGGDYGYTF
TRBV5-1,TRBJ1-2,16,CASSLRVEQGMDGYTF
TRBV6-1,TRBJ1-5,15,CASSPGQGLGQPQHF
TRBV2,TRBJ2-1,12,CASSGTSDEQFF
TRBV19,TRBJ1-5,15,CASYQGRASNQPQHF
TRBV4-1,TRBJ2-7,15,CASSFSGLMDYEQYF